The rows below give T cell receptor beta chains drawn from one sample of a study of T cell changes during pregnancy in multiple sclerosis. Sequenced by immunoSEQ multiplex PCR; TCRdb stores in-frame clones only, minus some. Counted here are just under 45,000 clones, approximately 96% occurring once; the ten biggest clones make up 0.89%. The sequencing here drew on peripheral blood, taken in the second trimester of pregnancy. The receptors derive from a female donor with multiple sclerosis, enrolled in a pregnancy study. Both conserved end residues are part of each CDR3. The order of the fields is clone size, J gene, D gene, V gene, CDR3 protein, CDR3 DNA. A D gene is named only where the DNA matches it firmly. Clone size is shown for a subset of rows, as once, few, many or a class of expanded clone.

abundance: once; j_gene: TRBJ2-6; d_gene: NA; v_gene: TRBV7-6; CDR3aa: CASSAQGKGANVLTF; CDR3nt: TGTGCCAGCAGCGCACAGGGTAAAGGGGCCAACGTCCTGACTTTC
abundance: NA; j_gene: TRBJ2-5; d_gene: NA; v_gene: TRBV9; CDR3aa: CASSVADRSQETQYF; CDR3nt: TGTGCCAGCAGCGTAGCGGACAGAAGCCAAGAGACCCAGTACTTC
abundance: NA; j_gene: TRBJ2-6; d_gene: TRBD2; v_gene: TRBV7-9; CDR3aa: CASTPSGGRRGANVLTF; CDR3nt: TGTGCCAGCACCCCGTCGGGGGGGCGCAGAGGGGCCAACGTCCTGACTTTC
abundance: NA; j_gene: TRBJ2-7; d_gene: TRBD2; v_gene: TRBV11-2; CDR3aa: CASSPGLAYAYEQYF; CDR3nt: TGTGCCAGCAGCCCAGGACTAGCGTATGCCTACGAGCAGTACTTC
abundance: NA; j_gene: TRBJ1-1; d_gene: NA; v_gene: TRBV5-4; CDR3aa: CASSLGVRQGALNTEAFF; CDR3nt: TGTGCCAGCAGCTTGGGAGTTAGGCAGGGCGCTTTGAACACTGAAGCTTTCTTT
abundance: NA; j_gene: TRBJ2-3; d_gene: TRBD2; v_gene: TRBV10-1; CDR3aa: CASSSKAGLEYF; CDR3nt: TGCGCCAGCAGTTCGAAAGCGGGACTCGAGTATTTT
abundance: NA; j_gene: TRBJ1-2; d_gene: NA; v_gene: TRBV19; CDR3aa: CASSIDLTPSYGYTF; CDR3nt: TGTGCCAGTAGTATAGATCTAACGCCCTCCTATGGCTACACCTTC
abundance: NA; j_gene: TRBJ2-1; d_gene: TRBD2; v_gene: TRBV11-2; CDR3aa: CACSGTSVYNEQFF; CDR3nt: TGTGCCTGTAGCGGGACTAGCGTGTACAATGAGCAGTTCTTC
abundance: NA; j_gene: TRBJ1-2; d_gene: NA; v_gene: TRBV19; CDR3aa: CATAGLNYGYTF; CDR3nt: TGTGCTACCGCAGGCCTCAACTATGGCTACACCTTC
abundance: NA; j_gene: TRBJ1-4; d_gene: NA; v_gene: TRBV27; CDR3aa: CASRDRVHEKLFF; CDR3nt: TGTGCCAGCAGGGACAGAGTACATGAAAAACTGTTTTTT
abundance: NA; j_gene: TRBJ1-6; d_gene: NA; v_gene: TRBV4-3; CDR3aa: CASSRQPLDNSPLHF; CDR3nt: TGCGCCAGCAGCCGCCAGCCTCTAGATAATTCACCCCTCCACTTT
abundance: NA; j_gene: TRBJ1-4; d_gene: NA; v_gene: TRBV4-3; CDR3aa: CASSQDPTGHNEKLFF; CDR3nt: TGCGCCAGCAGCCAAGATCCGACAGGTCATAATGAAAAACTGTTTTTT
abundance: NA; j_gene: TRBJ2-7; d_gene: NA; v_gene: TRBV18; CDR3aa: CASSPRGGYEQYF; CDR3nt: TGTGCCAGCTCACCCAGAGGCGGATACGAGCAGTACTTC
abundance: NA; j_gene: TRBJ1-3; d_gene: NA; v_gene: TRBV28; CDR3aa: CASSFQGLSGNTIYF; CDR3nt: TGTGCCAGCAGTTTTCAGGGGCTCTCTGGAAACACCATATATTTT